These 32 T cell receptor beta chains were sequenced from one sample in a study of response to subunit inactivated influenza vaccine. TCRdb reprocessed the RT-PCR reads with MiXCR, giving one entry per CDR3 protein. In the table there are some 520,000 distinct CDR3 sequences, 16% of which are singletons. Source: CD4+ T cells sorted from PBMCs, taken about 24 months after vaccination. These receptors came from a man between 50 and 75 years old who received an inactivated influenza vaccine.

The chain's CDR3 is CATSDFGGTDTQYF. The CDR3 DNA reads TGTGCCACCAGTGATTTTGGCGGCACAGATACGCAGTATTTT. The chain uses TRBV24-1 and TRBJ2-3, with D unclear. Germline V gene sequence: CDR1 KGHDR, CDR2 SFDVKD. The CDR3 has 14 amino acids. Trimming removed 1 base at V and 1 base at J, with 5 bases between.

In its sample, this clonotype was seen a few times. The V and J genes are TRBV19 and TRBJ2-7; TRBD1 matches at 8 bases. The CDR3 is 15 amino acids. CDR1 is LNHDA and CDR2 is SQIVND in the germline V gene (reference sequence). V gave up 6 bases and J gave up 6 bases; unmatched junction bases: 13. This chain's CDR3 is CASSEDRARRVEQYF. In nucleotides, the CDR3 is TGTGCCAGTAGCGAGGACAGGGCTAGACGTGTCGAGCAGTACTTC.

The chain combines TRBV10-3 with TRBJ1-2; 8 bases map to TRBD1. The CDR3 spans 14 residues. The V and J ends lost 5 bases and 1 base, in that order; junction bases with no gene match: 3. The germline gives CDR1 ENHRY, CDR2 SYGVKD. The CDR3 loop is CAISLQGDNYGYTF. The CDR3 DNA reads TGTGCCATCAGTTTACAGGGGGATAACTATGGCTACACCTTC.

This sequence joins TRBV3-1 and TRBJ1-5; the D gene is possibly TRBD1 (6 bases). There are 15 residues in the CDR3. V lost 4 bases and J 1 base, leaving 11 bases between the germline ends. Germline V gene data show CDR1 as LGHDT and CDR2 as YNNKEL (reference sequence). The CDR3 bases are TGTGCCAGCAGCCCCACGGGGGCGAGCAATCAGCCCCAGCATTTT. Translation gives CASSPTGASNQPQHF.

At least ten counts were recorded for this clonotype. The V and J genes are TRBV7-2 and TRBJ2-7; no firm D call. The CDR3 contains 14 residues. CDR1 is SGHTA, CDR2 FQGNSA, per germline. Trimming removed 1 base from V and 2 bases from J, with 9 bases in between. The CDR3 protein is CASSLGAKTYEQYF. For the CDR3, the DNA is TGTGCCAGCAGCTTAGGTGCCAAAACCTACGAGCAGTACTTC.

The genes are TRBV5-7 and TRBJ2-1; 13 bases match TRBD2. TRBV5-7 is marked as an open reading frame, function uncertain. The CDR3 spans 15 residues. Trimming removed 1 base from V and 8 bases from J; junction bases left unmatched: 3. Here the CDR3 reads CASSLTTSGGYEQFF. CDR3 coding DNA: TGTGCCAGCAGCTTGACGACTAGCGGGGGGTATGAGCAGTTCTTC.

This chain links TRBV11-2 with TRBJ2-2, with no clear D. The V end was cut by 1 base, the J end by 4 bases, with 10 bases between. The CDR3 totals 15 residues. Germline values: CDR1 SGHAT, CDR2 FQNNGV. The DNA for the CDR3 is TGTGCCAGCAGCTTAGGGACGATAACCACCGGGGAGCTGTTTTTT. Amino acids: CASSLGTITTGELFF.

The chain recombines TRBV5-1 with TRBJ1-2; TRBD1 matches 10 bases. Germline V gene lookup returns CDR1 SGHRS and CDR2 YFSETQ. CDR3 length: 14 residues. V lost 2 bases to trimming and J lost 8 bases; unmatched junction nucleotides: 6. The CDR3 bases are TGCGCCAGCAGCTTTGGAGGACAGGGGGAAGGCTACACCTTC. It translates to CASSFGGQGEGYTF.

CDR3 sequence reads: CSVGVRDRGMEQYF. CDR3 sequence (DNA): TGCAGCGTGGGGGTCCGGGACCGCGGTATGGAGCAGTACTTC. This chain joins TRBV29-1 and TRBJ2-7; D may match TRBD1 or TRBD2 (5 bases each). Trimming took off 6 bases at V and 7 bases at J, with 22 bases between the two ends. Germline CDR1 SQVTM, CDR2 ANQGSEA. This CDR3 region has 14 residues.

This clonotype was seen a handful of times. This chain's CDR3 is CASIKGGRKTQYF. In nucleotides, the CDR3 is TGTGCCAGCATAAAAGGGGGGAGAAAGACCCAGTACTTC. This chain links TRBV12-3 or TRBV12-4 with TRBJ2-5; TRBD1 or TRBD2 may be the D gene (6 bases each). Trimming shortened V by 7 bases and J by 6 bases, and 15 bases separated the two germline ends. CDR3 size: 13 residues.

This clonotype was picked up many times. The chain recombines TRBV5-1 with TRBJ2-2; no clear D. Germline V lookup: CDR1 SGHRS, CDR2 YFSETQ. This CDR3 has 16 residues. Deletions cut 0 bases from V and 6 bases from J, with 15 bases between. The CDR3 here is CASSLETLSNPGELFF. In nucleotides, the CDR3 is TGCGCCAGCAGCTTGGAGACGCTCTCAAACCCCGGGGAGCTGTTTTTT.

This clonotype was seen more than once but under ten times. CDR3: CSASTLAGVHNEQFF. In DNA form, the CDR3 reads TGCAGTGCTTCGACCTTAGCTGGGGTCCACAATGAGCAGTTCTTC. The chain links TRBV20-1 to TRBJ2-1; no clear D gene. The germline V gene has CDR1 DFQATT and CDR2 SNEGSKA (reference sequence). CDR3 length: 15 residues. The ends were cut back, 5 bases at V and 5 bases at J, with 19 bases in the middle.

Remarks on this clonotype: The junction and the germline gene differ at one end; a read error may be behind it. The rearrangement joins TRBV4-2 to TRBJ2-1; D is ambiguous. From germline, CDR1 is LGHNA and CDR2 YNFKEQ. The length of the CDR3 is 14 residues. CDR3 sequence (DNA): TGTGCCCGCAGCCAAGATCTGGGCTACAATGAGCAGTTCTTC. Translated: CARSQDLGYNEQFF.

This clonotype was recorded many times. V and J are TRBV10-3 and TRBJ2-7, with D unclear. Germline CDR1 reads ENHRY; CDR2 reads SYGVKD. The CDR3 consists of 13 residues. Trimming pared 10 bases from V and 6 bases from J, leaving 19 bases between. CDR3 protein: CATLPRTTGEQYF. CDR3 coding DNA: TGTGCCACCCTCCCTCGGACGACGGGCGAGCAGTACTTC.

This clonotype was picked up a small number of times. The chain joins TRBV9 to TRBJ2-4; D remains ambiguous. Germline loops: CDR1 SGDLS, CDR2 YYNGEE. The CDR3 has 14 residues. V gave up 4 bases and J gave up 2 bases, with 10 bases separating them. In nucleotides, the CDR3 is TGTGCCAGCAGCCCAGAAGTTTCCAAAAACATTCAGTACTTC. As protein: CASSPEVSKNIQYF.

The chain links TRBV12-3 or TRBV12-4 to TRBJ1-2; D ambiguous. V dropped 3 bases and J dropped 7 bases, with 9 bases sitting between them. The CDR3 extends over 12 amino acids. CDR3 sequence: CASSFRVGGYTF. The CDR3 DNA reads as TGTGCCAGCAGTTTTAGGGTTGGTGGCTACACCTTC.

This clonotype has just a few counts. The rearrangement joins TRBV6-5 to TRBJ2-2; no reliable D call. CDR3 length: 14 residues. Germline V CDR1 and CDR2: MNHEY, SVGAGI. V was trimmed by 4 bases and J by 2 bases, leaving 8 bases between them. Here the CDR3 reads CASSSTTNTGELFF. In nucleotides, the CDR3 is TGTGCCAGCAGTTCTACTACTAACACCGGGGAGCTGTTTTTT.

CDR3: CASAGLSSYNEQFF. The CDR3 DNA is TGCGCCAGCGCCGGTCTCAGCTCCTACAATGAGCAGTTCTTC. The chain carries TRBV10-2 and TRBJ2-1; no firm D call. The germline CDR1 and CDR2 sequences are WSHSY and SAAADI. V lost 8 bases and J lost 0, with 11 bases in between. The CDR3 has 14 amino acids.

The chain employs TRBV29-1 and TRBJ1-1, with D perhaps matching TRBD1 (5 bases). Trimming removed 7 bases from V and 4 bases from J, with 13 bases in between. The germline CDR1 and CDR2 sequences are SQVTM and ANQGSEA. This CDR3 has 12 residues. The CDR3 reads CSGGLESTEAFF. The CDR3 DNA reads TGCAGCGGGGGGTTGGAAAGCACTGAAGCTTTCTTT. The entire variable domain, with the rest obtained from reference TRBV29-1 and TRBJ1-1, is as follows: SAVISQKPSRDICQRGTSLTIQCQVDSQVTMMFWYRQQPGQSLTLIATANQGSEATYESGFVIDKFPISRPNLTFSTLTVSNMSPEDSSIYLCSGGLESTEAFFGQGTRLTVV.

J is TRBJ2-3 and V is TRBV7-8; 11 bases match TRBD2. The CDR3 contains 16 residues. V gave up 4 bases and J gave up 5 bases; unmatched junction bases: 8. Per the germline V gene, CDR1 is SGHVS and CDR2 is FQNEAQ. The CDR3 loop reads CASSSRTSGLVDTQYF. CDR3 nucleotides: TGTGCCAGCAGCTCGAGGACTAGCGGGTTGGTAGATACGCAGTATTTT.

The chain joins TRBV20-1 to TRBJ1-5, with a tentative D call TRBD1 (5 bases). This CDR3 has 14 residues. The germline gives CDR1 DFQATT, CDR2 SNEGSKA (reference sequence). Trimming removed 5 bases at V and 0 bases at J, with 11 bases between. CDR3 sequence (DNA): TGCAGTGCTCTAGTAGGACATAGCAATCAGCCCCAGCATTTT. Its translation is CSALVGHSNQPQHF.

This chain uses TRBV6-1 with TRBJ2-7, with 8 nucleotides matching TRBD2. The CDR3 loop spans 16 amino acids. The junction had 12 bases not matched to a gene; V was cut back by 6 bases and J by 2 bases. The germline CDR1 and CDR2 sequences are MNHNS and SASEGT. In DNA, the CDR3 is TGTGCCAGCAGCTCCCTTTCGGGAGGGATACCCTACGAGCAGTACTTC. Translating it yields CASSSLSGGIPYEQYF.

The rearrangement uses TRBV27 and TRBJ2-2; 9 nucleotides match TRBD1. CDR1 MNHEY and CDR2 SMNVEV come from the germline V gene (reference sequence). The CDR3 runs 15 residues. J lost 6 bases, V lost 5 bases, and 7 bases had no gene match. CDR3 coding DNA: TGTGCCAGCAGTAAGAGACAGGGGGGGCCCGGGGAGCTGTTTTTT. It yields the protein CASSKRQGGPGELFF.

This clonotype was recorded at least ten times. V is TRBV5-1 and J is TRBJ1-1; 8 bases are a match to TRBD1. With 3 bases clipped from V and 7 bases from J, the junction kept 5 bases outside the gene matches. Germline CDR1 SGHRS, CDR2 YFSETQ. CDR3 length: 13 residues. CDR3: CASSSGTGGEAFF. CDR3 sequence (DNA): TGCGCCAGCAGCTCGGGGACAGGAGGTGAAGCTTTCTTT.

As to this clonotype: Given a much more abundant clone one base away, this may be a read error. The rearrangement uses TRBV6-2 or TRBV6-3 and TRBJ2-1, with D possibly matching TRBD2 (5 bases). Per the germline V gene, CDR1 is MNHEY and CDR2 is SVGEGT. Between the trimmed V and J ends, which lost 5 bases and 5 bases, there was a span of 19 bases. This CDR3 has 16 residues. The CDR3 here is CASSIISARSNNEQFF. CDR3 nucleotides: TGTGCCAGCAGTATAATTAGCGCCCGGAGCAACAATGAGCAGTTCTTC.

This clonotype was counted only a few times. V is TRBV7-8 and J is TRBJ2-1; D call uncertain. V was shortened by 1 base and J by 7 bases, with 17 bases between the two germline ends. Germline values: CDR1 SGHVS, CDR2 FQNEAQ. CDR3 length: 16 amino acids. CDR3 nucleotides: TGTGCCAGCAGCTTAGGGGCCATCGGTTTGGGGAATGAGCAGTTCTTC. It codes for CASSLGAIGLGNEQFF.

The V gene is TRBV28, the J gene TRBJ2-5; 7 nucleotides line up with TRBD2. V lost 3 bases to trimming and J lost 5 bases; unmatched junction nucleotides: 3. The CDR3 is 13 amino acids. Germline V CDR1 and CDR2: MDHEN, SYDVKM. CDR3 sequence reads: CASSLGGWETQYF. CDR3 bases: TGTGCCAGCAGTTTGGGGGGGTGGGAGACCCAGTACTTC.

This clonotype was seen a few times. The J gene is TRBJ1-1, the V gene TRBV27; D uncertain. The CDR3 is made up of 13 amino acids. The V and J ends lost 3 bases and 6 bases respectively, with 11 bases between them. Germline-derived CDR1 and CDR2 are MNHEY and SMNVEV (reference sequence). The chain's CDR3 is CASSLMSSSEAFF. The CDR3 nucleotides read TGTGCCAGCAGTTTGATGAGTTCTTCTGAAGCTTTCTTT.

In this sample, this clonotype turned up a few times. This sequence joins TRBV20-1 and TRBJ2-2; TRBD2 aligns across 9 bases. The CDR3 has 15 residues. Germline V gene data show CDR1 as DFQATT and CDR2 as SNEGSKA (reference sequence). V shed 0 bases and J 4 bases; nucleotides not matched to a gene: 3. The chain's CDR3 is CSAREGSGSTGELFF. The CDR3 nucleotides are TGCAGTGCTAGAGAGGGTAGCGGGAGCACCGGGGAGCTGTTTTTT.

This chain uses TRBV12-3 or TRBV12-4 with TRBJ1-5, with 7 bases identical to TRBD1. Unmatched junction bases numbered 9, after V lost 7 bases and J lost 6 bases. CDR3 size: 14 residues. The CDR3 DNA is TGTGCCAGCACCCCCGACAGGGCTGGTCAGCCCCAGCATTTT. It is translated as CASTPDRAGQPQHF.

This clonotype was seen repeatedly, ten times or more. This rearrangement joins TRBV6-2 or TRBV6-3 to TRBJ2-5; 10 nucleotides agree with TRBD1. This CDR3 has 13 amino acids. Per germline, CDR1 MNHEY and CDR2 SVGEGT. V was clipped by 6 bases and J by 5 bases; unmatched bases: 3. The CDR3 region has the DNA TGTGCCAGCAGCCTGACAGGGGGCGAGACCCAGTACTTC. Translating gives CASSLTGGETQYF.

The J gene is TRBJ2-2, the V gene TRBV9; perhaps TRBD2 as D (5 bases). Germline-derived CDR1 and CDR2 are SGDLS and YYNGEE. The CDR3 spans 14 residues. V dropped 0 bases and J dropped 4 bases, with 7 bases sitting between them. This chain's CDR3 is CASSVAGITGELFF. The CDR3 nucleotides read TGTGCCAGCAGCGTAGCGGGAATCACCGGGGAGCTGTTTTTT.